Listed below are T cell receptor beta chains from one sample, sequenced in a study of shared clonotypes between healthy human individuals. Sequencing used immunoSEQ multiplex PCR; TCRdb keeps in-frame clones, though not all of them. The sample has about 2.1 million clones; 80% to 95% are singletons. Sample: naive CD8+ T cells from PBMCs. All receptors come from a man aged 18 to 30 in good health. Some clones in this sample may be carry-over from other donors' samples. The CDR3 runs from the conserved cysteine through the conserved F or W. The D gene is left open where the match is weak. Clone size is not always given. Where it is, it says once, few, many or a class for expanded clones.

clone_size,d_call,v_call,j_call,cdr3_nt,cdr3_aa
few,-,TRBV6-1,TRBJ1-2,TGTGCCAGCAGTGAAGGGACAGCGTATGACTACACCTTC,CASSEGTAYDYTF
few,-,TRBV27,TRBJ1-2,TGTGCCAGCAGCCCAACGGCGGCACTCGGCTACACCTTC,CASSPTAALGYTF
-,-,TRBV11-2,TRBJ2-7,TGTGCCAGCAGCTTCTCGTCCTCCTACGAGCAGTACTTC,CASSFSSSYEQYF
-,-,TRBV28,TRBJ2-3,TGTGCCAGCACCCTAGGCGCGGCCGAGTACAAAGATACGCAGTATTTT,CASTLGAAEYKDTQYF
-,-,TRBV9,TRBJ2-2,TGTGCCAGCAGCCTATATAACACCGGGGAGCTGTTTTTT,CASSLYNTGELFF
-,-,TRBV9,TRBJ2-7,TGTGCCAGCAGCGTAGTGGGGAATCCTTCCTACGAGCAGTACTTC,CASSVVGNPSYEQYF
once,TRBD2,TRBV4-2,TRBJ2-7,TGTGCCAGCAGCCAAGAGTGGCTAGCGGGGTCCTACGAGCAGTACTTC,CASSQEWLAGSYEQYF
-,-,TRBV5-8,TRBJ2-1,TGTGCCAGCAGCTTGGCCTGGCGGGGGCGAAGGAGCTCCTACAATGAGCAGTTCTTC,CASSLAWRGRRSSYNEQFF
-,-,TRBV10-2,TRBJ2-1,TGCGCCAGCAGGACACCCCGCGAGGGTAATGAGCAGTTCTTC,CASRTPREGNEQFF
once,-,TRBV27,TRBJ2-7,TGTGCCAGCAGTTTATTCGGCGTAAGCTCCTACGAGCAGTACTTC,CASSLFGVSSYEQYF
-,-,TRBV5-6,TRBJ2-2,TGTGCCAGCACCCGGGGAGCCGGGGAGCTGTTTTTT,CASTRGAGELFF
-,-,TRBV6-6,TRBJ1-1,TGTGCCAGCAGTTTTATGAACACTGAAGCTTTCTTT,CASSFMNTEAFF
-,-,TRBV7-8,TRBJ2-3,TGTGCCAGCAGCGCCAGCGGACTTCCCGATACGCAGTATTTT,CASSASGLPDTQYF
-,-,TRBV19,TRBJ2-3,TGTGCCAGTAGAATCACGGACGGGAGCACAGATACGCAGTATTTT,CASRITDGSTDTQYF
-,TRBD1,TRBV27,TRBJ2-2,TGTGCCAGCAGTTTCGGACACAGGGGAAGGGAGCTGTTTTTT,CASSFGHRGRELFF
-,-,TRBV9,TRBJ2-7,TGTGCCAGCAGCCCTGGGCCCTTGCCCTACGAGCAGTACTTC,CASSPGPLPYEQYF
-,TRBD1,TRBV5-1,TRBJ2-1,TGCGCCAGCAGGAGACAGGGGGACGATGAGCAGTTCTTC,CASRRQGDDEQFF
-,TRBD2,TRBV6-6,TRBJ2-7,TGTGCCAGCAGTTCCGGACTAGCGGATGCATACGAGCAGTACTTC,CASSSGLADAYEQYF
-,TRBD2,TRBV6-4,TRBJ2-2,TGTGCCAGCAGTCGTTATACTAGCGCCTACACCGGGGAGCTGTTTTTT,CASSRYTSAYTGELFF
-,TRBD1,TRBV9,TRBJ2-7,TGTGCCAGCAGCCTCGGACAGGGGGCCCACGAGCAGTACTTC,CASSLGQGAHEQYF
-,-,TRBV27,TRBJ1-2,TGTGCCAGCAGTGGGGGGGGCCCACACTACACCTTC,CASSGGGPHYTF
-,-,TRBV19,TRBJ2-7,TGTGCCAGTAGTATATTCGGGGGATTCGCCTACGAGCAGTACTTC,CASSIFGGFAYEQYF
-,-,TRBV28,TRBJ1-1,TGTGCCAGCAGTTGGGGGACCGCGAACACTGAAGCTTTCTTT,CASSWGTANTEAFF
-,TRBD2,TRBV7-9,TRBJ2-1,TGTGCCAGCAGCGCGACTTGGACTAGCGGGAATGCCTACAATGAGCAGTTCTTC,CASSATWTSGNAYNEQFF
-,-,TRBV28,TRBJ1-4,TGTGCCAGCAGTAGCGGGACGGATGATGAAAAACTGTTTTTT,CASSSGTDDEKLFF
-,TRBD1,TRBV9,TRBJ1-2,TGTGCCAGCAGCGTAAACCGGGACAGGGGAGATGGCTACACCTTC,CASSVNRDRGDGYTF
-,-,TRBV28,TRBJ1-5,TGTGCCAGCAGTTTATTGAATAGCAATCAGCCCCAGCATTTT,CASSLLNSNQPQHF
few,-,TRBV27,TRBJ1-1,TGTGCCAGCAGTCTCGGCTGGGCGAACACTGAAGCTTTCTTT,CASSLGWANTEAFF
once,TRBD2,TRBV28,TRBJ2-7,TGTGCCTCCGCTGTTAGCGGGAGGGACTACGAGCAGTACTTC,CASAVSGRDYEQYF
-,TRBD2,TRBV29-1,TRBJ2-1,TGCAGCGTTGAACCAGGGACTAGCAGCCAATACAATGAGCAGTTCTTC,CSVEPGTSSQYNEQFF
-,TRBD2,TRBV7-8,TRBJ2-2,TGTGCCAGCAGCCCGACTAGCTCGAACACCGGGGAGCTGTTTTTT,CASSPTSSNTGELFF
-,TRBD2,TRBV5-1,TRBJ2-5,TGCGCCAGCGGGGAAGGGGAGGGATACCAAGAGACCCAGTACTTC,CASGEGEGYQETQYF
-,-,TRBV27,TRBJ2-5,TGTGCCAGCAGCCAGGGCGGGCCCCAGTACTTC,CASSQGGPQYF
-,-,TRBV13,TRBJ1-1,TGTGCCAGCATAGGACAGAACACTGAAGCTTTCTTT,CASIGQNTEAFF
-,-,TRBV4-1,TRBJ1-4,TGCGCCAGCAGCCAAGAAGTTGTCCGGGATGCAACTAATGAAAAACTGTTTTTT,CASSQEVVRDATNEKLFF
-,-,TRBV30,TRBJ2-7,TGTGCCTGGAGTGTAGGAGGGTTTGGCTCCTACGAGCAGTACTTC,CAWSVGGFGSYEQYF
-,TRBD1,TRBV28,TRBJ2-1,TGTGCCAGCATCCCCGGGACAGGGCTTAGCAATGAGCAGTTCTTC,CASIPGTGLSNEQFF
-,TRBD1,TRBV28,TRBJ2-3,TGTGCCAGCAGCCACGGACAGGGGGGCCCCACAGATACGCAGTATTTT,CASSHGQGGPTDTQYF
-,-,TRBV30,TRBJ2-1,TGTGCCTGGAGTGTACCCTCTCGACAGGTCAGGTACAATGAGCAGTTCTTC,CAWSVPSRQVRYNEQFF
-,-,TRBV19,TRBJ1-5,TGTGCCAGTAGTATCAGGGGAAGCAATCAGCCCCAGCATTTT,CASSIRGSNQPQHF
-,-,TRBV27,TRBJ2-1,TGTGCCAGCAGTTTATTGGCCTACAATGAGCAGTTCTTC,CASSLLAYNEQFF
-,-,TRBV6-1,TRBJ2-3,TGTGCCAGCAGTGAACTCATGGGCCTTTCGCGGGATACGCAGTATTTT,CASSELMGLSRDTQYF
-,-,TRBV19,TRBJ2-5,TGTGCCAGTAGTATAGATGGGGACCAAGAGACCCAGTACTTC,CASSIDGDQETQYF
few,-,TRBV27,TRBJ1-1,TGTGCCAGCAGTTCCGCCAGCTCAGCTTTCTTT,CASSSASSAFF
once,-,TRBV28,TRBJ1-2,TGTGCCAGCAGTTTAATGGAGGACTATGGCTACACCTTC,CASSLMEDYGYTF
-,-,TRBV6-5,TRBJ2-2,TGTGCCAGCAGTTCCCGTGTGGGTTGGGAGCTGTTTTTT,CASSSRVGWELFF
-,-,TRBV7-9,TRBJ2-1,TGTGCCAGCAGCTACGACACCCCTGGGAGCCGAGAGCAGTTCTTC,CASSYDTPGSREQFF
-,-,TRBV5-6,TRBJ1-5,TGTGCCAGCAGCTTGGGGTCCTTCGGGCAGCCCCAGCATTTT,CASSLGSFGQPQHF
-,TRBD1,TRBV11-2,TRBJ1-1,TGTGCCAGCAGCTACCTGACAGGGCGTGGGGCTGAAGCTTTCTTT,CASSYLTGRGAEAFF
-,TRBD2,TRBV14,TRBJ2-5,TGTGCCAGCAGCCAACCACTAGCGGGAGTATCAGAGACCCAGTACTTC,CASSQPLAGVSETQYF
-,-,TRBV27,TRBJ1-1,TGTGCCAGCAGTTTAATGGGCGGGCTGAACACTGAAGCTTTCTTT,CASSLMGGLNTEAFF